The next 29 T cell receptor beta chains were all read from a single sample in a study of blood T cell repertoires in COVID-19. Data came from immunoSEQ multiplex PCR; TCRdb stores just in-frame clones and leaves some out. The sample yields 100,000 to 150,000 clones, 88% seen once. What was sequenced was peripheral blood. The receptors stem from a woman aged 80 or over with acute or convalescent COVID-19.

The chain employs TRBV4-3 and TRBJ1-4; D is ambiguous. Germline CDR1 is LGHNA and CDR2 is YSLEER. This CDR3 is built from 16 residues. Trimming shortened V by 4 bases and J by 0 bases, and 12 bases separated the two germline ends. The CDR3 DNA reads TGCGCCAGCAGCCGTTGGCGCGCGGCAACTAATGAAAAACTGTTTTTT. Translating gives CASSRWRAATNEKLFF.

The chain has TRBV4-2 and TRBJ1-6; no clear D. Trimming left V 1 base short and J 0 bases short, with 13 bases between. The germline gives CDR1 LGHNA, CDR2 YNFKEQ. The CDR3 sequence is 18 residues long. The CDR3 bases are TGTGCCAGCAGCCAAGTTCGGCGGGAGATCTCCTATAATTCACCCCTCCACTTT. This codes for CASSQVRREISYNSPLHF.

The chain is built from TRBV7-9 and TRBJ1-6, with 8 bases that match TRBD1. CDR3 length: 14 residues. Germline V lookup: CDR1 SEHNR, CDR2 FQNEAQ (reference sequence). Trimming removed 6 bases from V and 7 bases from J; junction bases left unmatched: 5. CDR3 in DNA: TGTGCCAGCAGTTCGACAGGGGTCAATTCACCCCTCCACTTT. It yields the protein CASSSTGVNSPLHF.

The V call is TRBV27, the J call TRBJ2-7; D uncertain. This CDR3 region has 13 residues. V dropped 4 bases and J dropped 1 base, with 8 bases sitting between them. Germline V gene data show CDR1 as MNHEY and CDR2 as SMNVEV (reference sequence). The CDR3 DNA reads as TGTGCCAGCAGTTCCGCCACTTCCTACGAGCAGTACTTC. Amino acid sequence: CASSSATSYEQYF.

The chain employs TRBV28 and TRBJ2-1; 7 positions match TRBD2. This CDR3 comprises 14 residues. The V segment lost 5 bases and the J segment 8 bases; nucleotides outside the gene matches: 9. Looked up from germline, CDR1 is MDHEN and CDR2 is SYDVKM. CDR3 bases: TGTGCCAGCAGTACCCGCGGGAGTTTAGATGAGCAGTTCTTC. Translating it yields CASSTRGSLDEQFF.

The V call is TRBV4-2, the J call TRBJ2-1; tentatively, D is TRBD2 (6 bases). V lost 5 bases to trimming and J lost 12 bases, with 23 bases between them. Per the germline V gene, CDR1 is LGHNA and CDR2 is YNFKEQ. The CDR3 covers 15 residues. CDR3 nucleotide sequence: TGTGCCAGCAGCTCCCGGGACTGGGAGATTGGTGGGCAGTTCTTC. It is translated as CASSSRDWEIGGQFF.

The J gene is TRBJ2-4, the V gene TRBV7-2; no reliable D call. CDR1 and CDR2 (germline): SGHTA, FQGNSA. The CDR3 has 14 amino acids. The V end was cut by 5 bases, the J end by 4 bases, with 12 bases between. The CDR3 nucleotides are TGTGCCAGCAGCCTCCCCGGTGGTAAAAACATTCAGTACTTC. It codes for CASSLPGGKNIQYF.

V gene TRBV5-1 combines with J gene TRBJ2-3, with D maybe TRBD1 (6 bases). The CDR3 spans 12 residues. V was cut by 4 bases and J by 6 bases, with 9 bases left in between. In germline, CDR1 is SGHRS, CDR2 YFSETQ. For the CDR3, the DNA is TGCGCCAGCAGCGAGAGGGGGGATACGCAGTATTTT. As protein: CASSERGDTQYF.

CDR3 nucleotide sequence: TGTGCCAGCAGCTTGGGTGACAGGGGGGGTCCCCCCTACGAGCAGTACTTC. It specifies CASSLGDRGGPPYEQYF. The V and J genes are TRBV5-8 and TRBJ2-7, with TRBD1 matching over 9 bases. The CDR3 runs to 17 residues. V trimming: 0 bases; J trimming: 2 bases; junction bases outside the gene matches: 9. Germline assignment: CDR1 SGHTS and CDR2 YDEGEE.

This clone was recorded a few times. The V gene is TRBV10-3, the J gene TRBJ1-2; 7 bases map to TRBD1. CDR3 length equals 14 residues. J was trimmed by 7 bases and V by 3 bases; bases with no gene match: 8. Germline assignment: CDR1 ENHRY and CDR2 SYGVKD. The CDR3 DNA reads TGTGCCATCAGTGAACCCGACAGGGTCTTTGGCTACACCTTC. It is translated as CAISEPDRVFGYTF.

V is TRBV30 and J is TRBJ1-1; D is undetermined. With 8 bases removed from V and 6 bases from J, the gap between germline ends came to 16 bases. This CDR3 is built from 12 residues. The germline gives CDR1 GTSNPN, CDR2 SVGIG (reference sequence). CDR3 protein: CAGPVGSAEAFF. Written as DNA, the CDR3 is TGTGCCGGGCCGGTAGGAAGTGCTGAAGCTTTCTTT.

J is TRBJ2-3 and V is TRBV3-1 (or the pseudogene TRBV3-2); 15 nucleotides line up with TRBD2. The CDR3 runs 16 residues. From germline, CDR1 is LGHDT and CDR2 YNNKEL (reference sequence). Trimming removed 4 bases from V and 5 bases from J; junction bases left unmatched: 4. The CDR3 DNA is TGTGCCAGCAGCCGGACTAGCGGGAGGGCAGGAGATACGCAGTATTTT. As protein: CASSRTSGRAGDTQYF.

The chain carries TRBV11-2 and TRBJ2-1; D might be TRBD1 (5 bases). The CDR3 has 16 residues. Germline V gives CDR1 SGHAT, CDR2 FQNNGV. Trimming shortened V by 5 bases and J by 0 bases, and 14 bases separated the two germline ends. Here the CDR3 reads CASSEERQSSYNEQFF. Here the CDR3 DNA reads TGTGCCAGCAGCGAAGAAAGACAGAGCTCCTACAATGAGCAGTTCTTC.

The chain links TRBV28 to TRBJ1-2, with TRBD1 matching over 8 bases. The CDR3 is made up of 13 amino acids. Germline assignment: CDR1 MDHEN and CDR2 SYDVKM. With V trimmed by 3 bases and J by 7 bases, 4 bases remained unmatched. CDR3 protein: CASSFSQGAGYTF. The DNA of the CDR3 is TGTGCCAGCAGTTTTAGTCAGGGGGCTGGCTACACCTTC.

This chain connects TRBV7-9 to TRBJ2-2; 10 bases align to TRBD2. This CDR3 spans 15 amino acids. CDR1 is SEHNR, CDR2 FQNEAQ, per germline (reference sequence). Trimming removed 6 bases from V and 5 bases from J; junction bases left unmatched: 6. The CDR3, as DNA: TGTGCCAGCAGAGCTAGCGGGAGAAGGACCGGGGAGCTGTTTTTT. Translation gives CASRASGRRTGELFF.

The chain joins TRBV27 to TRBJ1-2, with TRBD1 as a possible D gene (6 bases). Germline loops: CDR1 MNHEY, CDR2 SMNVEV (reference sequence). Trimming shortened V by 6 bases and J by 9 bases, and 17 bases separated the two germline ends. This CDR3 contains 13 residues. CDR3 sequence: CASRADRLSSYTF. The DNA for the CDR3 is TGTGCCAGCAGAGCCGACAGGTTAAGTAGCTACACCTTC.

This clone was seen only once. The V and J genes are TRBV7-9 and TRBJ1-2, with 8 bases aligning to TRBD1. This CDR3 is built from 17 residues. Trimming took 1 base from V and 1 from J; bases not matched to a gene: 8. The germline V gene encodes CDR1 SEHNR and CDR2 FQNEAQ (reference sequence). The CDR3 DNA reads as TGTGCCAGCAGCTTAGGACTAGGACAGGGTGATAACTATGGCTACACCTTC. Translation: CASSLGLGQGDNYGYTF.

V is TRBV18 and J is TRBJ1-1; D possibly corresponds to TRBD1 (5 bases). Trimming stripped 6 bases from V and 5 bases from J, with 19 bases between. The germline gives CDR1 KGHSH, CDR2 LQKENI. This CDR3 is 15 amino acids long. The CDR3 here is CASSADNPPRTEAFF. The CDR3 bases are TGTGCCAGCTCCGCGGACAATCCCCCACGGACTGAAGCTTTCTTT.

V and J are TRBV5-1 and TRBJ2-3; 7 nucleotides match TRBD1. V trimming: 4 bases; J trimming: 1 base; junction bases outside the gene matches: 6. The CDR3 is made up of 15 amino acids. Germline V gives CDR1 SGHRS, CDR2 YFSETQ. The CDR3 reads CASSPTGEGTDTQYF. In nucleotides, the CDR3 is TGCGCCAGCAGCCCCACAGGGGAAGGCACAGATACGCAGTATTTT. Full variable domain (outside the CDR3, taken from reference TRBV5-1 and TRBJ2-3): KAGVTQTPRYLIKTRGQQVTLSCSPISGHRSVSWYQQTPGQGLQFLFEYFSETQRNKGNFPGRFSGRQFSNSRSEMNVSTLELGDSALYLCASSPTGEGTDTQYFGPGTRLTVL.

The V gene is TRBV29-1, the J gene TRBJ2-3; 10 bases line up with TRBD2. Germline V gives CDR1 SQVTM, CDR2 ANQGSEA. The J segment lost 4 bases and the V segment lost 6 bases, leaving 7 bases of the junction unmatched. CDR3 size: 14 residues. CDR3 sequence reads: CSVKREGRSDTQYF. As DNA, the CDR3 is TGCAGCGTAAAGCGGGAGGGCCGCTCAGATACGCAGTATTTT.

The chain recombines TRBV2 with TRBJ1-3; TRBD1 matches at 8 bases. Germline assignment: CDR1 SNHLY and CDR2 FYNNEI. The CDR3 length is 14 residues. V was clipped by 6 bases and J by 6 bases; unmatched bases: 7. CDR3 in amino acids: CASSLGQAENTIYF. The CDR3 DNA reads TGTGCCAGCAGCCTGGGACAGGCTGAAAACACCATATATTTT.

The chain recombines TRBV6-2 or TRBV6-3 with TRBJ2-1; D is possibly TRBD1 (5 bases). The CDR3 totals 11 residues. CDR1 is MNHEY and CDR2 is SVGEGT in the germline V gene. Trimming shortened V by 2 bases and J by 15 bases, and 11 bases separated the two germline ends. The CDR3 DNA follows: TGTGCCAGCAGTTACGGCAGGGCCCCGTTCTTC. Protein: CASSYGRAPFF.

To note about this clone: A junction boundary mismatches the germline segment, possibly from a read error. The chain carries TRBV9 and TRBJ2-7; D uncertain. Germline V gene data show CDR1 as SGDLS and CDR2 as YYNGEE. The CDR3 runs to 12 residues. The CDR3 DNA follows: TGTGCCAGCAGCTCCCTAGGCCACGAGCAGTGCTTC. Translating it yields CASSSLGHEQCF.

This sequence joins TRBV29-1 and TRBJ1-1, with D tentatively TRBD1 (5 bases). The CDR3 runs 12 residues. Trimming left V 4 bases short and J 8 bases short, with 14 bases between. Germline values: CDR1 SQVTM, CDR2 ANQGSEA. CDR3 DNA: TGCAGCGTTGTTTTGACAGCGTTAGAAGCTTTCTTT. Translation: CSVVLTALEAFF.

This sequence joins TRBV19 and TRBJ2-2; D perhaps matches TRBD1 (6 bases). Per germline, CDR1 LNHDA and CDR2 SQIVND (reference sequence). V lost 1 base, J lost 1 base, and 7 bases lay in between. The CDR3 runs to 15 residues. The CDR3 reads CASSIGGGNTGELFF. The CDR3 DNA follows: TGTGCCAGTAGTATAGGAGGGGGGAACACCGGGGAGCTGTTTTTT. The full variable domain, rest sourced from reference TRBV19 and TRBJ2-2, is DGGITQSPKYLFRKEGQNVTLSCEQNLNHDAMYWYRQDPGQGLRLIYYSQIVNDFQKGDIAEGYSVSREKKESFPLTVTSAQKNPTAFYLCASSIGGGNTGELFFGEGSRLTVL.

The genes are TRBV11-2 and TRBJ2-7; the D gene is possibly TRBD2 (6 bases). Germline values: CDR1 SGHAT, CDR2 FQNNGV. This CDR3 contains 14 residues. Trimming took off 1 base at V and 3 bases at J, with 10 bases between the two ends. CDR3 sequence reads: CASSLGLEIYEQYF. The CDR3 DNA reads as TGTGCCAGCAGCTTAGGACTAGAGATCTACGAGCAGTACTTC.

This chain connects TRBV3-1 (or the pseudogene TRBV3-2) to TRBJ2-1; TRBD1 matches at 9 bases. The CDR3 contains 15 residues. Looked up from germline, CDR1 is LGHDT and CDR2 is YNNKEL (reference sequence). V lost 4 bases, J lost 4 bases, and 5 bases stayed unmatched. In DNA form, the CDR3 reads TGTGCCAGCAGCCCAACCGGGACAGGGTACAATGAGCAGTTCTTC. This codes for CASSPTGTGYNEQFF.

V gene TRBV7-9 combines with J gene TRBJ2-5; D possibly corresponds to TRBD2 (5 bases). The CDR3 length is 14 residues. V lost 4 bases and J 2 bases, leaving 11 bases between the germline ends. CDR1 is SEHNR, CDR2 FQNEAQ, per germline (reference sequence). The CDR3 nucleotides read TGTGCCAGCAGCTCAGACACTAGACAAGAGACCCAGTACTTC. Residues: CASSSDTRQETQYF. Together with reference TRBV7-9 and TRBJ2-5, the CDR3 gives the full variable domain: DTGVSQNPRHKITKRGQNVTFRCDPISEHNRLYWYRQTLGQGPEFLTYFQNEAQLEKSRLLSDRFSAERPKGSFSTLEIQRTEQGDSAMYLCASSSDTRQETQYFGPGTRLLVL.

The chain is built from TRBV21-1 and TRBJ2-3; the D call of TRBD2 is as the table states it, not checked on the DNA. TRBV21-1 is a pseudogene. The CDR3 runs to 15 residues. The CDR3, as DNA: TGTGCCAGCAGCAAAGCGCTCGGGTTACCAGATACGCAGTATTTT. It yields the protein CASSKALGLPDTQYF.